The source of this T cell receptor (beta chain) is a study of T cell responses to AZD1222 COVID-19 vaccine. Germline assignment: CDR1 SGDLS and CDR2 YYNGEE. This CDR3 contains 14 residues. J gave up 8 bases and V 6 bases, and 8 bases lay outside the gene matches. The protocol was immunoSEQ multiplex PCR, while the TCRdb copy is restricted to in-frame clones and leaves out a portion. Here the sample spans fewer than 250,000 clones, 85% to 95% being singletons. The sample was peripheral blood, taken on day 0 of AZD1222 vaccination. The source of this sequence is an adult in good health. The V gene is TRBV9, the J gene TRBJ2-2, with TRBD2 matching 9 bases. Here the CDR3 DNA reads TGTGCCAGCAATATGGCTAGCGGGGCTGGGGAGCTGTTTTTT. Encoded protein: CASNMASGAGELFF.